This TCR beta chain was obtained from a study of identical twins (dated by TCRdb to about 2016). About the full investigation: To test whether fetal clonotypes persist, the study used deep sequencing on TCR alpha and beta repertoires from monozygotic twins, unrelated adults of various ages, and cord blood. To rule out contamination, the twin experiments were replicated at different times with different library preparation protocols. What the research found in general, with its limitations: Fewer insertions were carried by abundant cord blood beta clonotypes, a similar but weaker trend appeared in young adult naive repertoires, and no such trend appeared in memory repertoires. The excess sharing between twins in beta out-of-frame sequences was weaker because fewer shared sequences reduced the signal-to-noise ratio. In monozygotic twins, recombination models systematically underestimated out-of-frame TCR alpha sharing, but the models matched the sharing seen between unrelated individuals. Invariant T cells such as MAIT and iNKT could partly confound zero-insertion analyses, though diverse VJ usage argued against this for most clonotypes. Compared with coincidental sharing between unrelated individuals, an excess of low generation-probability sequences was observed among out-of-frame TCR alpha sequences shared between twins. Because the same donors could not be followed over many years, the conclusions relied on cross-sectional statistical analysis.

Trimming removed 6 bases from V and 5 bases from J, leaving 17 bases between the germline ends. The CDR3 goes from the cysteine to the valine over 13 residues. Here the CDR3 DNA is all that survives: 39 bases in frame from base 1. CDR1 and CDR2 (DFQATT, SNEGSKA) derive from the germline V gene (reference sequence). The protocol used for the library was 5' RACE. TCRdb shows the sequencer as Illumina HiSeq 2000. A universal primer binding site was introduced by template switching, and a unique molecular identifier was present in the final cDNA, enabling accurate counting of TCR cDNA molecules. First-strand cDNA for TCR alpha and beta chains was synthesized from specific primers in the conserved constant-segment region. Each cDNA library was double barcoded, with a SMART-Mk sample barcode plus Illumina barcodes, to control for contamination. TruSeq adapter sequences along with Illumina sample barcodes were introduced in two successive PCR steps. TCR alpha and beta cDNA libraries were sequenced on the Illumina HiSeq platform with custom primers. The authors' pipeline ran thus. Raw reads were processed with MiGEC to extract unique molecular identifiers, and MiXCR was used to determine CDR3 positions. Recombination models were inferred per individual with the repgenHMM and IGoR tools using an EM algorithm. Shared clonotype analysis was performed with the tcR package in R, normalizing sharing by the product of cloneset sizes. To study raw recombination without the effects of thymic and clonal selection, out-of-frame nonproductive sequences were analyzed. TCRdb trimmed the raw reads at Q25, called clones with MiXCR and kept productive beta chains. CDR3 protein duplicates are merged, each entry listing the most common genes and DNA. TCRdb assigned the V and J calls; the authors' analysis was not used. This sample is represented by 200,000 to 250,000 distinct CDR3 sequences; 6.5% to 9% of them were singletons. The top ten constitute roughly 5.4% of the sample.

Only healthy Caucasian donors were included. The twin cohort comprised three pairs of female monozygotic twins, all aged roughly 18 to 30 years. Positive isolation kits from Invitrogen were used to isolate CD4+ and CD8+ T cell populations. This clonotype occurred many times. Its antigen is unknown. Within one base of it there is no much larger clone, and no base qualities were kept. Another study also made use of these data, one on yellow fever vaccine responses in identical twins. The second source states: The T cell response to vaccination in identical twins was reported by the authors to appear partly convergent and partly personalized. In identical twins, the study followed T cell clones that responded to the vaccine with precision.

Specimen: CD8+ T cells sorted from blood. The receptor comes from a young woman in good health. The sequence joins TRBV20-1 to TRBJ2-7; the D gene is perhaps TRBD1 or TRBD2, as each covers 5 bases. The DNA sequence is TGCAGTGCCTTTACCGGGACCTCGAACGAGCAGTACGTC. Its protein reads: CSAFTGTSNEQYV.